The 19 T cell receptor beta chains presented below share a single source sample, sequenced in a study of technical replicates of blood from a few donors (TCRdb year 2017). The library came from the immunoSEQ multiplex PCR assay. This is the immuneACCESS table as TCRdb keeps it, with only in-frame sequences that have V and J called. A part of the clones is gone; compared with another copy, unresolved V genes explain less than half, and the rest is unexplained. This sample comprises approximately 85,000 clones, 94% of them detected only once. Of the sample, around 0.25% falls within the top ten clones. Sequenced material: T cells isolated from PBMCs. The receptors come from a human donor in good health.

CDR3 bases: TGTGCCAGCAGTGTTATCGGGACAGATTCCTACGAGCAGTACTTC. Translation: CASSVIGTDSYEQYF. The rearrangement links TRBV6-5 to TRBJ2-7; 7 bases align to TRBD1. V shed 5 bases and J 1 base; nucleotides not matched to a gene: 8. The CDR3 spans 15 residues. The germline CDR1 and CDR2 sequences are MNHEY and SVGAGI.

The gene calls are TRBV30 and TRBJ1-2; D is perhaps TRBD1 (6 bases). CDR3 length: 11 amino acids. V was shortened by 2 bases and J by 7 bases, with 8 bases between the two germline ends. Germline assignment: CDR1 GTSNPN and CDR2 SVGIG (reference sequence). The CDR3 is CAWSLGAGYTF. The CDR3 coding sequence is TGTGCCTGGAGTTTGGGGGCTGGCTACACCTTC.

The chain is built from TRBV6-1 and TRBJ2-7; D may be TRBD1 (5 bases). The CDR3 is 17 amino acids. Germline V gives CDR1 MNHNS, CDR2 SASEGT. Trimming left V 2 bases short and J 3 bases short, with 20 bases between. In DNA, the CDR3 is TGTGCCAGCAGTGAAAGGGCAGGGCCCTATAGAAACTACGAGCAGTACTTC. Translation gives CASSERAGPYRNYEQYF.

The genes are TRBV5-6 and TRBJ2-7; possibly TRBD1 for D (5 bases). This CDR3 contains 15 residues. Germline CDR1 is SGHDT and CDR2 is YYEEEE. Trimming took off 4 bases at V and 1 base at J, with 15 bases between the two ends. The chain's CDR3 is CASSLQGLGSYEQYF. As DNA, the CDR3 is TGTGCCAGCAGCCTTCAGGGCCTCGGTTCCTACGAGCAGTACTTC.

The gene calls are TRBV5-1 and TRBJ1-1, with 8 bases fitting TRBD1. CDR1 SGHRS and CDR2 YFSETQ come from the germline V gene. V lost 4 bases and J lost 1; bases outside the gene matches: 15. The CDR3 has 18 residues. In DNA, the CDR3 is TGCGCCAGCAGCCCATGGGACAGGAGAGATATCTGGAACACTGAAGCTTTCTTT. As protein: CASSPWDRRDIWNTEAFF.

This chain uses TRBV9 with TRBJ1-2; perhaps TRBD1 as D (6 bases). In germline, CDR1 is SGDLS, CDR2 YYNGEE. The CDR3 extends over 14 amino acids. Trimming cost V 0 bases and J 4 bases, with 10 bases left between them. CDR3 sequence reads: CASSVEGESYGYTF. The CDR3 DNA reads TGTGCCAGCAGCGTAGAGGGGGAAAGCTATGGCTACACCTTC.

This clone was counted a single time. The chain carries TRBV19 and TRBJ1-2; unclear D gene. Germline V CDR1 and CDR2: LNHDA, SQIVND (reference sequence). V shed 0 bases and J shed 6 bases, with 8 bases lying between them. The CDR3 length is 13 residues. CDR3 sequence (DNA): TGTGCCAGTAGTATAGACTGGACTGATGGCTACACCTTC. Residues: CASSIDWTDGYTF.

V and J are TRBV5-1 and TRBJ2-3; D is unresolved. The V end lost 4 bases, the J end lost 2 bases, and 11 bases lay between the germline ends. Germline lookup yields CDR1 SGHRS and CDR2 YFSETQ. The CDR3 covers 14 residues. The CDR3 coding sequence is TGCGCCAGCAGCCCTACGACTGACACAGATACGCAGTATTTT. This codes for CASSPTTDTDTQYF.

The CDR3 DNA follows: TGTGCCAGCAGCTTAGGCACGGGGGTGTATGGCTACACCTTC. It specifies CASSLGTGVYGYTF. The V and J genes are TRBV7-2 and TRBJ1-2; D is perhaps TRBD1 (5 bases). V shed 1 base and J shed 5 bases, with 11 bases lying between them. This CDR3 is 14 amino acids long. Germline CDR1 and CDR2: SGHTA and FQGNSA.

The chain joins TRBV27 to TRBJ2-2, with TRBD2 matching over 12 bases. CDR1 and CDR2 (germline): MNHEY, SMNVEV (reference sequence). This CDR3 is built from 19 residues. V shed 2 bases, J shed 4 bases, and the junction held 11 bases outside the gene matches. CDR3 coding DNA: TGTGCCAGCAGTTTAGATGTAGGACTAGCGGGATCGGGCACCGGGGAGCTGTTTTTT. The encoded protein is CASSLDVGLAGSGTGELFF.

The J gene is TRBJ1-4, the V gene TRBV18, with unresolved D. From germline, CDR1 is KGHSH and CDR2 LQKENI. This CDR3 contains 14 residues. The V gene lost 6 bases and the J gene lost 0 bases, with 8 bases spanning the gap. CDR3 in amino acids: CASSVGATNEKLFF. CDR3 nucleotide sequence: TGTGCCAGCTCTGTCGGGGCAACTAATGAAAAACTGTTTTTT.

The chain combines TRBV6-4 with TRBJ2-3, with 8 nucleotides matching TRBD1. Trimming took 2 bases from V and 1 from J; bases not matched to a gene: 2. The CDR3 has 15 amino acids. The germline gives CDR1 MRHNA, CDR2 SNTAGT. In DNA form, the CDR3 reads TGTGCCAGCAGTGACAGGGGACAGGGCACAGATACGCAGTATTTT. It is translated as CASSDRGQGTDTQYF.

The gene calls are TRBV5-1 and TRBJ2-7; TRBD1 matches at 8 bases. Trimming removed 4 bases from V and 2 bases from J; junction bases left unmatched: 5. This CDR3 is 14 amino acids long. Germline V lookup: CDR1 SGHRS, CDR2 YFSETQ. In DNA, the CDR3 is TGCGCCAGCAGCCCCGGGACAGGCGCCTACGAGCAGTACTTC. This translates into CASSPGTGAYEQYF. Full variable domain (outside the CDR3, taken from reference TRBV5-1 and TRBJ2-7): KAGVTQTPRYLIKTRGQQVTLSCSPISGHRSVSWYQQTPGQGLQFLFEYFSETQRNKGNFPGRFSGRQFSNSRSEMNVSTLELGDSALYLCASSPGTGAYEQYFGPGTRLTVT.

This chain joins TRBV10-1 and TRBJ2-1, with D tentatively TRBD1 (6 bases). Trimming shortened V by 2 bases and J by 4 bases, and 15 bases separated the two germline ends. CDR1 and CDR2 from the germline V gene are WNHNN and SYGVQD (reference sequence). The CDR3 contains 16 residues. DNA of the CDR3: TGCGCCAGCAGTGAGGTCAGGGGTCTCACATACAATGAGCAGTTCTTC. It translates to CASSEVRGLTYNEQFF.

This sequence joins TRBV19 and TRBJ1-1, with unresolved D. The CDR3 length is 13 residues. The germline gives CDR1 LNHDA, CDR2 SQIVND (reference sequence). V lost 8 bases and J lost 0, with 10 bases in between. The CDR3 spells CASYPSVNTEAFF. CDR3 coding DNA: TGTGCCAGTTACCCCTCGGTGAACACTGAAGCTTTCTTT.

Written as DNA, the CDR3 is TGTGCCAGCATGGGGCACCGAAATCAGCCCCAGCATTTT. It specifies CASMGHRNQPQHF. The rearrangement uses TRBV2 and TRBJ1-5, with D maybe TRBD1 (5 bases). The germline V gene encodes CDR1 SNHLY and CDR2 FYNNEI. V was clipped by 7 bases and J by 4 bases, with 11 bases between them. This CDR3 region has 13 residues.

The rearrangement links TRBV5-4 to TRBJ1-1; D perhaps matches TRBD1 (6 bases). CDR1 and CDR2 (germline): SGHNT, YYREEE (reference sequence). Trimming cost V 1 base and J 6 bases, with 13 bases left between them. This CDR3 is built from 14 residues. CDR3 residues: CASSLPGAPPEAFF. The CDR3, as DNA: TGTGCCAGCAGCTTGCCAGGGGCTCCCCCTGAAGCTTTCTTT.

CDR3 amino acids: CASSPGLGTGELFF. The CDR3 nucleotides read TGTGCCAGCAGTCCTGGACTTGGGACCGGGGAGCTGTTTTTT. This chain links TRBV27 with TRBJ2-2; the D gene is possibly TRBD2 (5 bases). Germline V lookup: CDR1 MNHEY, CDR2 SMNVEV (reference sequence). This CDR3 contains 14 residues. Trimming left V 5 bases short and J 5 bases short, with 12 bases between.

This clone was recorded once. The rearrangement joins TRBV25-1 to TRBJ2-1; 8 nucleotides match TRBD1. The length of the CDR3 is 15 residues. CDR1 and CDR2 (germline): MGHDK, SYGVNS. The V gene end was trimmed by 3 bases and the J gene end by 4 bases; junction bases not matched to a gene: 5. The CDR3 DNA sequence: TGTGCCAGCAGTGAGGACAGGGCAGCTTACAATGAGCAGTTCTTC. Protein product: CASSEDRAAYNEQFF.